A selection of T cell receptor beta chains follows, all from one sample in a study of shared clonotypes between healthy human individuals. The table came from immunoSEQ multiplex PCR; TCRdb's copy has only in-frame clones and leaves some out. The repertoire consists of about 2 million clones, with about 95% occurring once and the leading ten covering roughly 1.2%. The sequenced material came from naive CD8+ T cells sorted from blood. All receptors derive from a man between 18 and 29 years old in good health. Both conserved end residues are trimmed from each CDR3. Each record gives: CDR3 protein, J gene, D gene, V gene. The D gene is left open where the match is weak.

CDR3: ASSQSLFKAGGPRETQY
J: TRBJ2-5
D: TRBD2
V: TRBV4-3

CDR3: ASSLFVRVYTEAF
J: TRBJ1-1
D: NA
V: TRBV11-2

CDR3: ASSPDRITASYEQY
J: TRBJ2-7
D: TRBD1
V: TRBV7-2

CDR3: ASSARGPDQETQY
J: TRBJ2-5
D: NA
V: TRBV28

CDR3: ASSSSSSYEQY
J: TRBJ2-7
D: NA
V: TRBV28

CDR3: ASSLSAGGANNEQF
J: TRBJ2-1
D: TRBD2
V: TRBV7-9

CDR3: ASSLTAAANVEQF
J: TRBJ2-1
D: NA
V: TRBV7-2

CDR3: ASSLTGNGIQY
J: TRBJ2-4
D: TRBD1
V: TRBV11-2

CDR3: ASSAGGGQGYEQY
J: TRBJ2-7
D: NA
V: TRBV9

CDR3: SVEDFDTGELF
J: TRBJ2-2
D: NA
V: TRBV29-1

CDR3: ASSPNGGGTHEQY
J: TRBJ2-7
D: TRBD2
V: TRBV5-6

CDR3: ASSLSGSYNEQF
J: TRBJ2-1
D: NA
V: TRBV5-1

CDR3: ASSQEWSYEQY
J: TRBJ2-7
D: NA
V: TRBV14

CDR3: ASSQERETPYEQY
J: TRBJ2-7
D: TRBD2
V: TRBV4-3

CDR3: ASSLMVGGITYEQY
J: TRBJ2-7
D: NA
V: TRBV5-6